This TCR beta chain is from a study of T cell responses to AZD1222 COVID-19 vaccine (dated by TCRdb to about 2021). Regarding the study in general: Because spike-specific TCR depth and breadth did not differ between the two schedules, AZD1222 recipients who got a second dose at roughly 4 weeks were pooled with those who got a second dose at roughly 12 weeks. TCR sequencing was performed for 230 to 250 trial participants, of whom 200 to 210 were given two doses of AZD1222 and around 25 were given two doses of MenACWY control vaccine. Trial participants were enrolled by age into subgroups of 18-55, 56-69 and 70-plus years, and around 140, 26 and 57 TCR-sequenced participants, respectively, were included in these subgroups. General findings and caveats noted by the study authors: The whole spike protein was spanned by vaccine-associated CD4 TCRs, and dominant responses were seen in regions 160-218 and 743-854. Reportedly, close to half of the unique spike-specific TCRs recognized epitopes lying outside the regions that are mutated in the B.1.351 and B.1.1.7 variants. In the small 56-69-year group, the increase in depth fell short of significance, most likely because of low power. After two AZD1222 doses, spike-specific TCR breadth and depth were significantly higher than at day 0 and than in MenACWY recipients. Participants were mostly white British and included more females than males, and it was suggested by the authors that clonal diversity may have been underestimated. Conclusions about previously exposed vaccinees are limited because only 6 or 7 AZD1222 recipients were SARS-CoV-2 seropositive at baseline. No day 14 peak-response samples were available, so repertoires were characterized only after the peak T cell response.

Taken with the paper, the label for time point translates to: baseline before first vaccination. Vaccinee samples were obtained from the UK trials COV001 and COV002, which included a single-blind randomized controlled phase 2/3 trial of AZD1222 (ChAdOx1 nCoV-19) in healthy adults. For TCRbeta chain sequencing, PBMC samples from trial participants were taken at day 0 and at day 28 after the second dose. Via the germline V gene (reference sequence), CDR1 is LNHNV and CDR2 YYDKDF. The CDR3 measures 15 amino acids from cysteine to phenylalanine. The entry retains the CDR3 DNA only, 45 bases that are in frame from base 1. V was cut back by 0 bases and J by 4 bases, leaving a gap of 12 bases between them. A note on this clone: Its antigen has not been determined. Per-base quality was not reported, and no clone a single base away is much larger than it.

The CDR3 regions of human TCRbeta chains were subjected to immunosequencing. As for the original processing: TCRs in the repertoires were matched against a reference library of SARS-CoV-2-specific TCRs that had been generated with the MIRA antigen-specificity platform. Breadth meant the fraction of unique TCRs that were SARS-CoV-2-associated, whereas depth meant the fraction of total T cells that were SARS-CoV-2-associated. Using the MIRA data, every spike-specific TCR was mapped to the spike region that the TCR reacted to and assigned to either a CD4 or a CD8 class. Log10-transformed breadth and depth values were compared by one-way ANOVA with Sidak's multiple comparisons tests. Sourced from immuneACCESS, this table was stored by TCRdb with only in-frame sequences that have V and J called. A share of the clones is absent; for the studies checked, an unresolved V gene accounts for under half, and the remainder has no known explanation. That table supplies the V and J calls and clone size; D and trimming were determined from the DNA. This sample holds 120,000 or so clones; about 92% were observed only once. Of the sample, 0.85% to 1.3% falls within the top ten clones.

The receptor was derived from an adult in good health. The V and J genes are TRBV15 and TRBJ2-5, with TRBD1 tentatively as D gene (6 bases match). Material: peripheral blood, obtained on day 0 of AZD1222 vaccination. The nucleotides read TGTGCCACCAGCAGAGATTCTGGGGGCGGAGAGACCCAGTACTTC. Translated, it gives CATSRDSGGGETQYF.